The T cell receptor beta chain under discussion was sequenced for a study of blood T cell repertoires in COVID-19. Across the whole study: Researchers got acute and convalescent COVID-19 samples from the United States, Italy and Spain. Sample material is recorded as cDNA or gDNA derived from T cells, B-cell-depleted T cells, or PBMCs.

Followed over time, Seattle patients had been enrolled while infection was active. J lost 2 bases, V lost 3 bases, and 4 bases had no gene match. CDR3 length: 15 amino acids. Germline CDR1 reads SGDLS; CDR2 reads YYNGEE. The method was immunoSEQ multiplex PCR; TCRdb's version includes in-frame clones alone and lacks a portion of them. The sample yields roughly 380,000 clones, roughly 90% seen once. The clonotype was recovered from a woman aged 55-69 years with COVID-19, enrolled during active disease. The sequenced sample consisted of peripheral blood. J is TRBJ2-3 and V is TRBV9, with 9 bases fitting TRBD2. The CDR3 DNA is TGTGCCAGCAGCGGGCGGGGGGGCCTCACAGATACGCAGTATTTT. As protein: CASSGRGGLTDTQYF.